One sample yielded the 27 T cell receptor beta chains listed below, sequenced in a study of shared clonotypes between healthy human individuals (dated by TCRdb to about 2020). The method behind the library was the immunoSEQ multiplex PCR assay. TCRdb mirrors the immuneACCESS table, restricted to in-frame sequences. Some clones are absent from its copies; in checked studies, under half trace to an unresolved V gene, and the reason for the others is unknown. This sample lists fewer than 550,000 clones; over 60% were detected once. Of the sample, about 12% is held by the ten largest clones. The sample consisted of PBMCs. The receptors come from a woman aged 40 to 50 in good health. Some clones in this sample may be carry-over from other donors' samples.

The gene calls are TRBV10-3 and TRBJ2-7, with 11 bases that match TRBD2. V lost 3 bases and J lost 0; bases outside the gene matches: 4. The CDR3 contains 16 residues. CDR1 is ENHRY and CDR2 is SYGVKD in the germline V gene. The CDR3 DNA follows: TGTGCCATCAGTGATTGGACTAGCGGGTTCTCCTACGAGCAGTACTTC. Translating it yields CAISDWTSGFSYEQYF.

In this sample, this clone turned up a few times. The chain links TRBV28 to TRBJ1-1, with 8 bases lining up with TRBD1. The germline V gene has CDR1 MDHEN and CDR2 SYDVKM. The CDR3 covers 12 residues. With 6 bases clipped from V and 7 bases from J, the junction kept 4 bases outside the gene matches. The CDR3 sequence: CASRPTGVEAFF. For the CDR3, the DNA is TGTGCCAGCAGACCGACAGGGGTTGAAGCTTTCTTT.

The V call is TRBV6-5, the J call TRBJ2-1; D is undetermined. Trimming took 4 bases from V and 8 from J, leaving 18 bases between them. This CDR3 comprises 15 residues. Germline V gene sequence: CDR1 MNHEY, CDR2 SVGAGI. CDR3 sequence: CASSSSFRNSDEQFF. The CDR3 coding sequence is TGTGCCAGCAGTTCCTCATTCCGGAATAGTGATGAGCAGTTCTTC.

The genes are TRBV2 and TRBJ1-1, with 12 nucleotides matching TRBD1. After removal of 4 bases from V and 5 bases from J, the junction contained 5 bases not matched to a gene. CDR3 length equals 15 residues. Germline-derived CDR1 and CDR2 are SNHLY and FYNNEI. The CDR3 DNA is TGTGCCAGCAGTGGACCGGGACAGGGGGCTACTGAAGCTTTCTTT. Its translation is CASSGPGQGATEAFF. Complete variable domain (other parts from reference TRBV2 and TRBJ1-1): EPEVTQTPSHQVTQMGQEVILRCVPISNHLYFYWYRQILGQKVEFLVSFYNNEISEKSEIFDDQFSVERPDGSNFTLKIRSTKLEDSAMYFCASSGPGQGATEAFFGQGTRLTVV.

The J gene is TRBJ2-2, the V gene TRBV27, with 7 bases fitting TRBD2. The V gene's germline CDR1 is MNHEY and CDR2 SMNVEV (reference sequence). The junction had 4 bases not matched to a gene; V was cut back by 3 bases and J by 6 bases. The CDR3 extends over 14 amino acids. CDR3 residues: CASSLVGRAGELFF. CDR3 DNA: TGTGCCAGCAGTTTGGTAGGGAGGGCCGGGGAGCTGTTTTTT.

The chain links TRBV7-9 to TRBJ2-2; D gene ambiguous. Trimming stripped 4 bases from V and 4 bases from J, with 13 bases between. The V gene's germline CDR1 is SEHNR and CDR2 FQNEAQ (reference sequence). The length of the CDR3 is 15 residues. CDR3: CASSSSLIVTGELFF. The CDR3 DNA reads as TGTGCCAGCAGCTCAAGTCTAATTGTCACCGGGGAGCTGTTTTTT.

This sequence joins TRBV30 and TRBJ2-3; tentatively, D is TRBD2 (6 bases). Germline V gene data show CDR1 as GTSNPN and CDR2 as SVGIG (reference sequence). There are 13 residues in the CDR3. V lost 0 bases and J 9 bases, leaving 13 bases between the germline ends. CDR3 amino acids: CAWSVRAGGTQYF. The CDR3 DNA reads as TGTGCCTGGAGTGTACGAGCGGGCGGAACGCAGTATTTT.

This chain connects TRBV5-1 to TRBJ2-7; TRBD1 aligns across 7 bases. Germline V CDR1 and CDR2: SGHRS, YFSETQ. This CDR3 spans 13 amino acids. V shed 1 base and J 7 bases; nucleotides not matched to a gene: 5. The CDR3 here is CASSLWAGGEQYF. The DNA of the CDR3 is TGCGCCAGCAGCTTGTGGGCAGGGGGAGAGCAGTACTTC. Full variable domain (remainder filled in from reference TRBV5-1 and TRBJ2-7): KAGVTQTPRYLIKTRGQQVTLSCSPISGHRSVSWYQQTPGQGLQFLFEYFSETQRNKGNFPGRFSGRQFSNSRSEMNVSTLELGDSALYLCASSLWAGGEQYFGPGTRLTVT.

This sequence joins TRBV29-1 and TRBJ1-2, with TRBD1 identical over 9 bases. V gave up 5 bases and J gave up 5 bases; unmatched junction bases: 6. Germline CDR1 reads SQVTM; CDR2 reads ANQGSEA. The CDR3 totals 13 residues. The CDR3 spells CSVQGQGKYGYTF. CDR3 nucleotide sequence: TGCAGCGTTCAGGGACAGGGCAAATATGGCTACACCTTC.

This chain links TRBV6-5 with TRBJ1-6; 8 bases map to TRBD1. Germline lookup yields CDR1 MNHEY and CDR2 SVGAGI. The CDR3 consists of 13 residues. Trimming removed 8 bases from V and 4 bases from J; junction bases left unmatched: 1. The CDR3 DNA follows: TGTGCCAGCCGACAGGGGTATAATTCACCCCTCCACTTT. It codes for CASRQGYNSPLHF.

This clone was seen a single time. The chain has TRBV15 and TRBJ2-7; 7 bases are shared with TRBD2. Germline V gene data show CDR1 as LNHNV and CDR2 as YYDKDF (reference sequence). CDR3 length equals 15 residues. The V and J ends lost 1 base and 1 base, in that order; junction bases with no gene match: 4. This CDR3 is CATSRGGGDSYEQYF. Here the CDR3 DNA reads TGTGCCACCAGCAGAGGGGGAGGGGATTCCTACGAGCAGTACTTC.

The chain joins TRBV14 to TRBJ2-1, with TRBD2 matching 13 bases. Germline V lookup: CDR1 SGHDN, CDR2 FVKESK. The CDR3 covers 17 residues. J lost 6 bases, V lost 4 bases, and 9 bases had no gene match. CDR3 residues: CASSRLAGGQWGNEQFF. The DNA of the CDR3 is TGTGCCAGCAGCCGACTAGCGGGAGGCCAATGGGGCAATGAGCAGTTCTTC.

The chain is built from TRBV6-1 and TRBJ2-7; D uncertain. The germline gives CDR1 MNHNS, CDR2 SASEGT. The CDR3 is made up of 11 amino acids. The ends were cut back, 7 bases at V and 7 bases at J, with 11 bases in the middle. CDR3 bases: TGTGCCAGCACCGGGTTCGGTGAGCAGTACTTC. Translating it yields CASTGFGEQYF.

The V and J genes are TRBV29-1 and TRBJ2-7; possible D gene TRBD1, 6 bases. The V gene's germline CDR1 is SQVTM and CDR2 ANQGSEA. This CDR3 spans 15 amino acids. Deletions cut 0 bases from V and 1 base from J, with 13 bases between. The CDR3 region is CSVEDTDSKSYEQYF. In DNA, the CDR3 is TGCAGCGTTGAAGACACGGACAGCAAGTCCTACGAGCAGTACTTC.

This clone has a count of ten or more. The chain joins TRBV5-4 to TRBJ2-2, with D hard to call. Trimming took 4 bases from V and 3 from J, leaving 13 bases between them. This CDR3 has 15 amino acids. Germline CDR1 and CDR2: SGHNT and YYREEE (reference sequence). DNA for the CDR3: TGTGCCAGCAGCGTTGGTGCCCGTGACACCGGGGAGCTGTTTTTT. This gives the protein CASSVGARDTGELFF.

The CDR3 region has the DNA TGTGCCAGCAGCGACTGGACTAGCTCCTACAATGAGCAGTTCTTC. Its translation: CASSDWTSSYNEQFF. The V gene is TRBV11-2, the J gene TRBJ2-1; TRBD2 agrees at 7 bases. Germline CDR1 SGHAT, CDR2 FQNNGV. V was pared by 5 bases and J by 0 bases, with 4 bases of the junction left unmatched. CDR3 length: 15 residues.

The chain combines TRBV2 with TRBJ1-4; D remains unclear. This CDR3 is 13 amino acids long. Between the trimmed V and J ends, which lost 4 bases and 1 base, there was a span of 4 bases. Germline CDR1 SNHLY, CDR2 FYNNEI. This CDR3 reads CASSGQTNEKLFF. Written as DNA, the CDR3 is TGTGCCAGCAGTGGACAAACTAATGAAAAACTGTTTTTT.

In its sample, this clone was seen many times. The chain is built from TRBV7-2 and TRBJ2-1, with TRBD2 matching 14 bases. After removal of 5 bases from V and 7 bases from J, the junction contained 4 bases not matched to a gene. Germline CDR1 is SGHTA and CDR2 is FQGNSA. This CDR3 is built from 15 residues. The CDR3 here is CASSPTSGRANEQFF. The CDR3 DNA follows: TGTGCCAGCAGCCCGACTAGCGGGAGGGCGAATGAGCAGTTCTTC.

This clone came up once. The gene calls are TRBV10-3 and TRBJ2-5; tentatively, D is TRBD1 (5 bases). The CDR3 has 14 amino acids. Per germline, CDR1 ENHRY and CDR2 SYGVKD. V was shortened by 6 bases and J by 1 base, with 12 bases between the two germline ends. The CDR3 sequence: CAIRAGNAQETQYF. The DNA of the CDR3 is TGTGCCATCAGAGCAGGGAACGCCCAAGAGACCCAGTACTTC.

V gene TRBV20-1 combines with J gene TRBJ1-1; D gene unclear. V was pared by 3 bases and J by 6 bases, with 8 bases between. This CDR3 region has 11 residues. Germline CDR1 reads DFQATT; CDR2 reads SNEGSKA (reference sequence). The CDR3 is CSARDPSEAFF. The CDR3 nucleotides read TGCAGTGCTAGGGACCCATCTGAAGCTTTCTTT.

The rearrangement uses TRBV18 and TRBJ2-5, with TRBD2 matching over 8 bases. From germline, CDR1 is KGHSH and CDR2 LQKENI. The CDR3 is 15 residues long. J was trimmed by 5 bases and V by 0 bases; bases with no gene match: 5. As DNA, the CDR3 is TGTGCCAGCTCACCACCAGCGGGAGCTGCGGAGACCCAGTACTTC. Amino acid sequence: CASSPPAGAAETQYF.

This chain joins TRBV19 and TRBJ2-3; D remains ambiguous. The V gene lost 3 bases and the J gene lost 0 bases, with 16 bases spanning the gap. This CDR3 contains 17 residues. Germline values: CDR1 LNHDA, CDR2 SQIVND (reference sequence). This CDR3 reads CASSMTAVLYSTDTQYF. CDR3 DNA: TGTGCCAGTAGTATGACGGCAGTTCTGTATAGCACAGATACGCAGTATTTT. Using reference TRBV19 and TRBJ2-3 for the parts outside the CDR3, the full variable domain is DGGITQSPKYLFRKEGQNVTLSCEQNLNHDAMYWYRQDPGQGLRLIYYSQIVNDFQKGDIAEGYSVSREKKESFPLTVTSAQKNPTAFYLCASSMTAVLYSTDTQYFGPGTRLTVL.

V and J are TRBV15 and TRBJ2-1; 10 bases fit TRBD2. Losses at the gene ends were 0 bases for V and 4 bases for J; bases not matched to a gene: 9. Germline values: CDR1 LNHNV, CDR2 YYDKDF (reference sequence). The CDR3 is 18 amino acids. The CDR3 loop is CATSRDPSGAGGYNEQFF. As DNA, the CDR3 is TGTGCCACCAGCAGAGATCCATCAGGAGCGGGAGGGTACAATGAGCAGTTCTTC.

Comment on this clone: At the DNA level, this CDR3 is encoded by other sequences in the same sample as well. The rearrangement joins TRBV18 to TRBJ2-3, with D perhaps TRBD2 (6 bases). Per the germline V gene, CDR1 is KGHSH and CDR2 is LQKENI. The CDR3 runs 15 residues. Deletions cut 6 bases from V and 0 bases from J, with 13 bases between. CDR3 protein: CASSPLATSTDTQYF. DNA for the CDR3: TGTGCCAGCTCCCCCCTAGCGACTAGCACAGATACGCAGTATTTT.

This clone was counted once. The V call is TRBV19, the J call TRBJ2-2; 8 bases are a match to TRBD1. The length of the CDR3 is 20 residues. CDR1 is LNHDA, CDR2 SQIVND, per germline (reference sequence). V shed 9 bases and J 6 bases; nucleotides not matched to a gene: 27. CDR3 in DNA: TGTGCCAGGTCTCCCCCATCTTACACAGGGGGTGAACCAACTGCCGGGGAGCTGTTTTTT. Protein: CARSPPSYTGGEPTAGELFF.

This clone has a single count. This rearrangement joins TRBV7-7 to TRBJ2-5; tentative D call: TRBD1 (6 bases). V lost 5 bases and J lost 2, with 12 bases in between. Germline assignment: CDR1 SSHAT and CDR2 FNYEAQ (reference sequence). This CDR3 comprises 14 residues. CDR3 in amino acids: CASSTGTQQETQYF. The CDR3 DNA reads TGTGCCAGCAGCACAGGGACACAACAAGAGACCCAGTACTTC.

The genes are TRBV28 and TRBJ2-5, with D maybe TRBD2 (6 bases). The CDR3 contains 14 residues. The V end was cut by 3 bases, the J end by 5 bases, with 13 bases between. The V gene's germline CDR1 is MDHEN and CDR2 SYDVKM. The CDR3 sequence is CASSFNSGGETQYF. The CDR3 region has the DNA TGTGCCAGCAGTTTCAATAGTGGGGGGGAGACCCAGTACTTC. Variable domain in full (rest from reference TRBV28 and TRBJ2-5): DVKVTQSSRYLVKRTGEKVFLECVQDMDHENMFWYRQDPGLGLRLIYFSYDVKMKEKGDIPEGYSVSREKKERFSLILESASTNQTSMYLCASSFNSGGETQYFGPGTRLLVL.